This entry describes one TCR beta chain. Its antigen target is currently unknown. Per-base quality was not reported, and no clone a single base away is much larger than it. Collaborating institutions collected whole blood in K2EDTA tubes following their own protocols. Collaborator samples were shipped for TCRbeta analysis as frozen whole blood, isolated PBMCs, or DNA extracted from either sample type. The immunoSEQ Assay, a bias-controlled multiplex PCR, was used to amplify TCRbeta CDR3 regions from genomic DNA. Per the authors' processing: The number of nucleated cells in each sample was estimated from the amplification of reference gene primers within the assay. To quantify the absolute abundance of each unique TCRbeta CDR3 rearrangement, sequence reads were collapsed and filtered. For each sample, productive Simpson clonality was calculated by taking the square root of Simpson's diversity index across productive rearrangements. This immuneACCESS table, as held by TCRdb, lists in-frame sequences with V and J called but not all clones. Of the missing ones, under half trace to an unresolved V gene in checked studies; the others have no known cause. V and J calls plus clone size are reproduced from that table; the DNA served to infer D and trimming. The sample data list a few hundred thousand clones, and roughly 85% of these were observed just once. The ten largest clonotypes hold roughly 3.6% of the sample.

The germline V gene supplies CDR1 SGHDT and CDR2 YYEEEE. The CDR3 contains 14 residues, cysteine and phenylalanine counted. The CDR3 DNA has 42 bases and is translated from base 1. Trimming removed 4 bases from V and 5 bases from J; the gene matches leave 6 bases unexplained. The source of the sample is a study of blood T cell repertoires in COVID-19 (dated by TCRdb to the early 2020s). In terms of the full investigation: Samples covering the acute and convalescent phases of COVID-19 were provided by collaborators in the United States, Italy and Spain. The prospective study material was composed of cDNA or gDNA derived from T cells, B-cell-depleted T cells, or PBMCs. Subjects who had been exposed to COVID-19, were actively infected with it, or had recovered from it provided the deeply sampled blood TCRbeta repertoires that made up the dataset. The repertoires were made available in a free public database intended to serve as a resource for research on the immune response to SARS-CoV-2. Samples came from the ongoing ImmuneRACE study (first 160 participants) plus 1,254 subjects from 6 global collaborators. The sample metadata nearly always contained a de-identified subject ID, COVID-19 status, age in years and sex. Where available, HLA class I and class II types were taken from metadata supplied by the sample provider and were not determined by assay-based typing. The full study reports these points: The amount of clinical and demographic metadata varied by source and participant and was provided uncurated.

This chain joins TRBV5-6 to TRBJ2-5; a stretch of 9 junction bases matches TRBD1. Sequencing was carried out using peripheral blood. This clonotype was sampled from a woman under 30 with acute or convalescent COVID-19. The sequenced DNA is TGTGCCAGCAGCAAGGACAGGGGCTGGGAGACCCAGTACTTC. This yields the protein CASSKDRGWETQYF.